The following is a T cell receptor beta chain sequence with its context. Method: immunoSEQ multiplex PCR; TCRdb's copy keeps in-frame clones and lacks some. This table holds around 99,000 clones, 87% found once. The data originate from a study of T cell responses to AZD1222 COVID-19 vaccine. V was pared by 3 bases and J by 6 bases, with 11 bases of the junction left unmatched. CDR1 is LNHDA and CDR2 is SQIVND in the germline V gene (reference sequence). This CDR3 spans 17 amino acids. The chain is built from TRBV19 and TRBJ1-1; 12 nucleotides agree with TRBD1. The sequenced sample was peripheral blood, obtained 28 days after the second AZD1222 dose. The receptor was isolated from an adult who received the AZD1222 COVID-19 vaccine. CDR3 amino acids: CASSISGTGGLISEAFF. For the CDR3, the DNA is TGTGCCAGTAGTATCTCCGGGACAGGGGGCCTGATCTCTGAAGCTTTCTTT.